The rows below give T cell receptor beta chains drawn from one sample of a study of CD8+CD57+ T cells in acquired aplastic anemia. Each CDR3 protein gets one entry after TCRdb re-called the reads with MiXCR. The profile shows 100,000 to 150,000 distinct CDR3 sequences, nearly 40% of them singletons. The sample comprised sorted CD4+, CD8+, or CD8+CD57+ T cells (not recorded which) from PBMCs. The receptors shown here come from a human donor with aplastic anemia. CDR3s include the opening cysteine and the closing phenylalanine or tryptophan. The D gene is left open where the match is weak. Rows may omit the clone size; those that give it use once, few, many or a size class.

clone size: many
D gene: TRBD2
CDR3 length: 16
J gene: TRBJ2-2
V gene: TRBV7-2
CDR3 DNA: TGTGCCAGCAGCCTACTAACTAGCGGGGGACTCGGGGAGCTGTTTTTT
CDR3 protein: CASSLLTSGGLGELFF

clone size: -
D gene: TRBD1
CDR3 length: 15
J gene: TRBJ2-3
V gene: TRBV19
CDR3 DNA: TGTGCCAGTAGTTCGGGACAGGGAAAGGGAGATACGCAGTATTTT
CDR3 protein: CASSSGQGKGDTQYF

clone size: -
D gene: TRBD1
CDR3 length: 13
J gene: TRBJ2-5
V gene: TRBV7-8
CDR3 DNA: TGTGCCAGCAGCCCAGGGGGTGAGGAGACCCAGTACTTC
CDR3 protein: CASSPGGEETQYF

clone size: many
D gene: -
CDR3 length: 14
J gene: TRBJ2-3
V gene: TRBV4-2
CDR3 DNA: TGTGCCAGCACCCGAGACAGTTCCACAGATACGCAGTATTTT
CDR3 protein: CASTRDSSTDTQYF

clone size: many
D gene: -
CDR3 length: 12
J gene: TRBJ1-6
V gene: TRBV5-8
CDR3 DNA: TGTGCCAGCAGCAGGGGCAGCGGGCCCCTCCACTTT
CDR3 protein: CASSRGSGPLHF

clone size: -
D gene: -
CDR3 length: 11
J gene: TRBJ2-2
V gene: TRBV2
CDR3 DNA: TGTGCCAGCAGCGTTAACCGGGAGCTGTTTTTT
CDR3 protein: CASSVNRELFF

clone size: -
D gene: -
CDR3 length: 14
J gene: TRBJ1-2
V gene: TRBV20-1
CDR3 DNA: TGCAGTGCTCGCGCCCCGACCCCTCACTATGGCTACACCTTC
CDR3 protein: CSARAPTPHYGYTF

clone size: many
D gene: TRBD1
CDR3 length: 13
J gene: TRBJ1-2
V gene: TRBV5-8
CDR3 DNA: TGTGCCAGCAGCTTGGTGTACAGGGGTGGCTACACCTTC
CDR3 protein: CASSLVYRGGYTF

clone size: -
D gene: -
CDR3 length: 11
J gene: TRBJ1-2
V gene: TRBV24-1
CDR3 DNA: TGTGCCACCAGTGCTAACTATGGCTACACCTTC
CDR3 protein: CATSANYGYTF

clone size: -
D gene: -
CDR3 length: 14
J gene: TRBJ2-7
V gene: TRBV7-8
CDR3 DNA: TGTGCCAGCAGCTTTAGTACAGCAGTTCACGAGCAGTACTTC
CDR3 protein: CASSFSTAVHEQYF

clone size: many
D gene: -
CDR3 length: 14
J gene: TRBJ1-1
V gene: TRBV7-6
CDR3 DNA: TGTGCCAGCATCAAAGGGATAGGGAGCACTGAAGCTTTCTTT
CDR3 protein: CASIKGIGSTEAFF

clone size: many
D gene: -
CDR3 length: 15
J gene: TRBJ2-7
V gene: TRBV20-1
CDR3 DNA: TGCAGTGCTAGAGATCCTCTAAGGCCCACAGGGGAGCAGTACTTC
CDR3 protein: CSARDPLRPTGEQYF

clone size: -
D gene: -
CDR3 length: 16
J gene: TRBJ1-2
V gene: TRBV19
CDR3 DNA: TGTGCCAGTAGTGGCGGGGGGGGCAGACTACGCTATGGCTACACCTTC
CDR3 protein: CASSGGGGRLRYGYTF

clone size: -
D gene: TRBD1
CDR3 length: 16
J gene: TRBJ1-5
V gene: TRBV2
CDR3 DNA: TGTGCCAGCAGACGGGACAGCCGGTATAGCAATCAGCCCCAGCATTTT
CDR3 protein: CASRRDSRYSNQPQHF

clone size: -
D gene: -
CDR3 length: 14
J gene: TRBJ1-4
V gene: TRBV5-1
CDR3 DNA: TGCGCCAGCAGCGAGACTTCAACTAATGAAAAACTGTTTTTT
CDR3 protein: CASSETSTNEKLFF

clone size: many
D gene: -
CDR3 length: 15
J gene: TRBJ1-1
V gene: TRBV13
CDR3 DNA: TGTGCCAGCAGCTTAGGTCGGATAATGAACACTGAAGCTTTCTTT
CDR3 protein: CASSLGRIMNTEAFF

clone size: many
D gene: TRBD1
CDR3 length: 17
J gene: TRBJ2-1
V gene: TRBV20-1
CDR3 DNA: TGCAGTGCTCCACGATCCAGGACAGGGCTTCTATACAATGAGCAGTTCTTC
CDR3 protein: CSAPRSRTGLLYNEQFF

clone size: -
D gene: TRBD2
CDR3 length: 18
J gene: TRBJ2-5
V gene: TRBV25-1
CDR3 DNA: TGTGCCAGCAGTGCTAGTCCTTACCTTAGCGGGCCAGGGGAGACCCAGTACTTC
CDR3 protein: CASSASPYLSGPGETQYF

clone size: many
D gene: -
CDR3 length: 15
J gene: TRBJ2-7
V gene: TRBV24-1
CDR3 DNA: TGTGCCACCAGTGATTCAGGTACTTCCTACGACGAGCAGTACTTC
CDR3 protein: CATSDSGTSYDEQYF

clone size: many
D gene: -
CDR3 length: 15
J gene: TRBJ2-3
V gene: TRBV7-2
CDR3 DNA: TGTGCCAGCAGCTTATATACCGGGGCCCCAGATACGCAGTATTTT
CDR3 protein: CASSLYTGAPDTQYF

clone size: -
D gene: TRBD2
CDR3 length: 15
J gene: TRBJ2-7
V gene: TRBV12-3/TRBV12-4
CDR3 DNA: TGTGCCAGCAGCGACCACGGACTAGCGGGAGGGGAGCAGTACTTC
CDR3 protein: CASSDHGLAGGEQYF

clone size: -
D gene: TRBD1
CDR3 length: 14
J gene: TRBJ1-2
V gene: TRBV29-1
CDR3 DNA: TGCAGCGTTGAAGAGTGGACAGGTCCAACAGGCTACACCTTC
CDR3 protein: CSVEEWTGPTGYTF

clone size: many
D gene: TRBD1
CDR3 length: 14
J gene: TRBJ2-3
V gene: TRBV29-1
CDR3 DNA: TGCAGCGTTGGGTTCGGGACAGGGCTAGATACGCAGTATTTT
CDR3 protein: CSVGFGTGLDTQYF

clone size: many
D gene: -
CDR3 length: 16
J gene: TRBJ1-1
V gene: TRBV7-9
CDR3 DNA: TGTGCCAGCAGACACCTTACGGGGGGCGCAGACACTGAAGCTTTCTTT
CDR3 protein: CASRHLTGGADTEAFF

clone size: once
D gene: TRBD1
CDR3 length: 18
J gene: TRBJ2-3
V gene: TRBV25-1
CDR3 DNA: TGTGCCAGCACTTCAGACAACAGGGGGGCTCGTTCCGCAGATACGCAGTATTTT
CDR3 protein: CASTSDNRGARSADTQYF

clone size: -
D gene: TRBD1
CDR3 length: 15
J gene: TRBJ2-3
V gene: TRBV19
CDR3 DNA: TGTGCCAGTCGTTCCGGGACAGGGGTCCTCGATACGCAGTATTTT
CDR3 protein: CASRSGTGVLDTQYF

clone size: many
D gene: TRBD1
CDR3 length: 13
J gene: TRBJ2-5
V gene: TRBV14
CDR3 DNA: TGTGCCAGCAGCCGGACAGGGGCAAAGACCCAGTACTTC
CDR3 protein: CASSRTGAKTQYF

clone size: -
D gene: -
CDR3 length: 12
J gene: TRBJ2-1
V gene: TRBV11-2
CDR3 DNA: TGTGCCAGCAGCTTAGGGGTCTTAAACCAGTTCTTC
CDR3 protein: CASSLGVLNQFF

clone size: many
D gene: -
CDR3 length: 16
J gene: TRBJ1-5
V gene: TRBV6-1
CDR3 DNA: TGTGCCAGCAGTGAAACCCCGGGGACACGTAATCAGCCCCAGCATTTT
CDR3 protein: CASSETPGTRNQPQHF

clone size: -
D gene: -
CDR3 length: 15
J gene: TRBJ2-7
V gene: TRBV2
CDR3 DNA: TGTGCCAGCAGGGCGGTCCTGGGCCACACCTACGAGCAGTACTTC
CDR3 protein: CASRAVLGHTYEQYF

clone size: -
D gene: -
CDR3 length: 15
J gene: TRBJ2-5
V gene: TRBV25-1
CDR3 DNA: TGTGCCAGCAGTGCTCTAACAGGGAGTCAAGAGACCCAGTACTTC
CDR3 protein: CASSALTGSQETQYF

clone size: many
D gene: -
CDR3 length: 14
J gene: TRBJ2-7
V gene: TRBV5-1
CDR3 DNA: TGCGCCAGCAGCTTGGTAGGCGGCACCTACGAGCAGTACTTC
CDR3 protein: CASSLVGGTYEQYF

clone size: -
D gene: TRBD1
CDR3 length: 13
J gene: TRBJ2-7
V gene: TRBV29-1
CDR3 DNA: TGCAGCGCATACGACAGGGAACTAGTCGAGCAGTACTTC
CDR3 protein: CSAYDRELVEQYF

clone size: -
D gene: TRBD1
CDR3 length: 16
J gene: TRBJ1-1
V gene: TRBV28
CDR3 DNA: TGTGCCAGCAGTTTATACCCGGGGCAGGGGGACACTGAAGCTTTCTTT
CDR3 protein: CASSLYPGQGDTEAFF

clone size: many
D gene: -
CDR3 length: 14
J gene: TRBJ1-2
V gene: TRBV5-1
CDR3 DNA: TGCGCCAGCAGCCTAAGGGAGGGAGGCTATGGCTACACCTTC
CDR3 protein: CASSLREGGYGYTF

clone size: -
D gene: -
CDR3 length: 16
J gene: TRBJ1-2
V gene: TRBV11-1
CDR3 DNA: TGTGCCAGCAGCTTAGGGCAGGGGAACTCGCCATATGGCTACACCTTC
CDR3 protein: CASSLGQGNSPYGYTF

clone size: many
D gene: TRBD1
CDR3 length: 18
J gene: TRBJ2-7
V gene: TRBV11-2
CDR3 DNA: TGTGCCAGCAGCTTGTTTGGGGGGTCCGGGACAGGGGGAAGGGAGCAGTACTTC
CDR3 protein: CASSLFGGSGTGGREQYF

clone size: few
D gene: TRBD2
CDR3 length: 17
J gene: TRBJ2-3
V gene: TRBV3-1
CDR3 DNA: TGTGCCAGCAGCCAAGATCGACTAGCGGGGGGAACAGATACGCAGTATTTT
CDR3 protein: CASSQDRLAGGTDTQYF

clone size: many
D gene: -
CDR3 length: 13
J gene: TRBJ1-1
V gene: TRBV2
CDR3 DNA: TGTGCCAGCAGTGAAGTGAGGGGATCTGAAGCTTTCTTT
CDR3 protein: CASSEVRGSEAFF

clone size: -
D gene: -
CDR3 length: 15
J gene: TRBJ2-2
V gene: TRBV11-2
CDR3 DNA: TGTGCCAGCAGCTTGGTCCAGGGGGGGACCGGGGAGCTGTTTTTT
CDR3 protein: CASSLVQGGTGELFF

clone size: -
D gene: -
CDR3 length: 16
J gene: TRBJ1-6
V gene: TRBV24-1
CDR3 DNA: TGTGCCACCAGTGATTTGGTTGGCTCCTATAATTCACCCCTCCACTTT
CDR3 protein: CATSDLVGSYNSPLHF

clone size: -
D gene: -
CDR3 length: 16
J gene: TRBJ1-1
V gene: TRBV10-2
CDR3 DNA: TGCGCCAGCAGTGAGTCGAGTGGGGTCCCGAACACTGAAGCTTTCTTT
CDR3 protein: CASSESSGVPNTEAFF

clone size: -
D gene: -
CDR3 length: 15
J gene: TRBJ1-6
V gene: TRBV9
CDR3 DNA: TGTGCCAGTAGCGTAGGAGGGGGTTATAATTCACCCCTCCACTTT
CDR3 protein: CASSVGGGYNSPLHF

clone size: many
D gene: -
CDR3 length: 13
J gene: TRBJ1-4
V gene: TRBV10-3
CDR3 DNA: TGTGCCTCATCAGAAAGAGATAATGAAAAACTGTTTTTT
CDR3 protein: CASSERDNEKLFF

clone size: -
D gene: TRBD1
CDR3 length: 19
J gene: TRBJ2-4
V gene: TRBV28
CDR3 DNA: TGTGCCAGCAGTTTCAGAGACAGGGGTTCCGAGAGCGCCAAAAACATTCAGTACTTC
CDR3 protein: CASSFRDRGSESAKNIQYF

clone size: -
D gene: TRBD1
CDR3 length: 14
J gene: TRBJ1-2
V gene: TRBV20-1
CDR3 DNA: TGCAGTGCTTCTGGCGACAGGGGAGATCATGGCTACACCTTC
CDR3 protein: CSASGDRGDHGYTF

clone size: many
D gene: -
CDR3 length: 16
J gene: TRBJ1-2
V gene: TRBV15
CDR3 DNA: TGTGCCACCAGCTACCTGGGGACCAGGCGGATCTATGGCTACACCTTC
CDR3 protein: CATSYLGTRRIYGYTF

clone size: many
D gene: -
CDR3 length: 16
J gene: TRBJ2-5
V gene: TRBV5-1
CDR3 DNA: TGCGCCAGCAGCTTGGCCGAAGGACTACTGCAAGAGACCCAGTACTTC
CDR3 protein: CASSLAEGLLQETQYF

clone size: -
D gene: TRBD2
CDR3 length: 14
J gene: TRBJ2-1
V gene: TRBV19
CDR3 DNA: TGTGCCAGTAGTATTAGCGGGGGAGACAATGAGCAGTTCTTC
CDR3 protein: CASSISGGDNEQFF

clone size: many
D gene: TRBD1
CDR3 length: 15
J gene: TRBJ1-2
V gene: TRBV6-5
CDR3 DNA: TGTGCCAGCAGTTGGGGCGGCAGGGGGAGGGATGGCTACACCTTC
CDR3 protein: CASSWGGRGRDGYTF